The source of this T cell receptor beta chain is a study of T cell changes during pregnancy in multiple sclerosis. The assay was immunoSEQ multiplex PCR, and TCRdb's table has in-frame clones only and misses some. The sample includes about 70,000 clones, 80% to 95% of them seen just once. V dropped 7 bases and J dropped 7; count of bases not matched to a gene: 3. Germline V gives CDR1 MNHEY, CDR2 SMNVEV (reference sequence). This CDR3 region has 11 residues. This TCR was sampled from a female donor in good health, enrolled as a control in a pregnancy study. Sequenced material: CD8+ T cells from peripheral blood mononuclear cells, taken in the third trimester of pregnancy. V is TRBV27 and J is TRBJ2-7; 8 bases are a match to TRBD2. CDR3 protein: CASTGGEEQYF. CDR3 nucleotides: TGTGCCAGCACGGGGGGGGAGGAGCAGTACTTC.